Below are 14 T cell receptor beta chains sequenced from a single sample in a study of CD8+CD57+ T cells in acquired aplastic anemia. Sequenced patients had shown CD8+CD57+ cell expansion by flow cytometry. The study profiled TCR beta VDJ and CDR3 using genomic DNA as template. TCRdb reanalysed the reads using MiXCR and keeps one entry per CDR3 protein. The sample records approximately 59,000 distinct CDR3 sequences, around 50% being singletons. The sample taken for sequencing was sorted CD4+, CD8+, or CD8+CD57+ T cells (not recorded which) from PBMCs. The receptors come from a human donor with aplastic anemia.

The J gene is TRBJ1-6, the V gene TRBV2; D is uncertain. Germline lookup yields CDR1 SNHLY and CDR2 FYNNEI. The CDR3 extends over 14 amino acids. Deletions cut 5 bases from V and 4 bases from J, with 9 bases between. The CDR3 spells CASSLVRYNSPLHF. CDR3 nucleotides: TGTGCCAGCAGTTTAGTACGGTATAATTCACCCCTCCACTTT.

The V gene is TRBV20-1, the J gene TRBJ1-1; D not resolved. Trimming cost V 6 bases and J 1 base, with 12 bases left between them. The CDR3 spans 13 residues. Germline V gene lookup returns CDR1 DFQATT and CDR2 SNEGSKA (reference sequence). The CDR3 here is CSALKGQNTEAFF. The CDR3 DNA reads as TGCAGTGCCCTTAAGGGCCAGAACACTGAAGCTTTCTTT.

This sequence joins TRBV20-1 and TRBJ2-7, with unresolved D. The germline V and J ends were trimmed by 6 bases and 0 bases, with 9 bases remaining between them. The CDR3 has 12 amino acids. CDR1 DFQATT and CDR2 SNEGSKA come from the germline V gene (reference sequence). The DNA of the CDR3 is TGCAGTGCCCAGGACGGCTCCTACGAGCAGTACTTC. It yields the protein CSAQDGSYEQYF.

The table lists this clonotype with a few counts. The rearrangement joins TRBV25-1 to TRBJ1-2; D possibly corresponds to TRBD1 (6 bases). V was trimmed by 3 bases and J by 4 bases, leaving 18 bases between them. Germline V gene data show CDR1 as MGHDK and CDR2 as SYGVNS. There are 16 residues in the CDR3. DNA for the CDR3: TGTGCCAGCAGTGATCCCTCCGACAGGCGGGGCTATGGCTACACCTTC. Its protein is CASSDPSDRRGYGYTF.

As concerns this clonotype: The junction differs from germline at one of its ends, possibly a read error. The V gene is TRBV7-3, the J gene TRBJ2-5; TRBD1 matches at 11 bases. This CDR3 region has 16 residues. Germline CDR1 reads SGHTA; CDR2 reads FQGTGA. CDR3 sequence (DNA): TGTGCCGGCAGCCTGGGGACAGGGGGGGAGAGAGAGACCCAGTACTTC. Its translation: CAGSLGTGGERETQYF.

The rearrangement joins TRBV10-3 to TRBJ2-2, with D perhaps matching TRBD1 or TRBD2 (5 bases each). Germline assignment: CDR1 ENHRY and CDR2 SYGVKD. V was shortened by 4 bases and J by 7 bases, with 13 bases between the two germline ends. This CDR3 is 14 amino acids long. The CDR3 nucleotides are TGTGCCATCAGTGGCGACGGGACCGGCGGGGAGCTGTTTTTT. Amino acid sequence: CAISGDGTGGELFF.

V is TRBV20-1 and J is TRBJ2-7, with a tentative D call TRBD1 (6 bases). The CDR3 consists of 12 residues. Looked up from germline, CDR1 is DFQATT and CDR2 is SNEGSKA (reference sequence). V was trimmed by 8 bases and J by 0 bases, leaving 11 bases between them. The CDR3 region is CSYGTNSYEQYF. CDR3 nucleotides: TGCAGTTACGGGACAAACTCCTACGAGCAGTACTTC.

This chain connects TRBV15 to TRBJ2-7, with TRBD2 identical over 11 bases. V shed 7 bases, J shed 5 bases, and the junction held 4 bases outside the gene matches. The CDR3 has 13 residues. Germline CDR1 reads LNHNV; CDR2 reads YYDKDF (reference sequence). CDR3 in DNA: TGTGCCACCACCGGGACTAGCGGCAACGAGCAGTACTTC. Its translation: CATTGTSGNEQYF. The variable domain in full, with the rest retrieved from reference TRBV15 and TRBJ2-7, is DAMVIQNPRYQVTQFGKPVTLSCSQTLNHNVMYWYQQKSSQAPKLLFHYYDKDFNNEADTPDNFQSRRPNTSFCFLDIRSPGLGDTAMYLCATTGTSGNEQYFGPGTRLTVT.

The table lists this clonotype with many counts. The genes are TRBV9 and TRBJ1-5; tentative D call: TRBD1 (5 bases). V dropped 3 bases and J dropped 4 bases, with 14 bases sitting between them. This CDR3 comprises 15 residues. Germline lookup yields CDR1 SGDLS and CDR2 YYNGEE. The CDR3 nucleotides read TGTGCCAGCAGCGCCCAGGGCGGGGTTAATCAGCCCCAGCATTTT. It encodes CASSAQGGVNQPQHF.

The chain carries TRBV10-1 and TRBJ2-1, with a possible D match to TRBD2 (6 bases). Germline V gene lookup returns CDR1 WNHNN and CDR2 SYGVQD (reference sequence). The CDR3 has 12 amino acids. V was trimmed by 6 bases and J by 6 bases, leaving 9 bases between them. The CDR3 reads CASRRRGNEQFF. The DNA of the CDR3 is TGCGCCAGCAGAAGGAGGGGCAATGAGCAGTTCTTC.

The chain combines TRBV24-1 with TRBJ1-5, with D unresolved. This CDR3 has 15 residues. CDR1 KGHDR and CDR2 SFDVKD come from the germline V gene. V lost 3 bases and J lost 0, with 8 bases in between. This chain's CDR3 is CATSDSRSSNQPQHF. CDR3 DNA: TGTGCCACCAGTGATAGCAGATCTAGCAATCAGCCCCAGCATTTT.

V is TRBV7-2 and J is TRBJ2-2; TRBD1 agrees at 7 bases. The CDR3 is 15 amino acids. Germline-derived CDR1 and CDR2 are SGHTA and FQGNSA. The junction had 4 bases not matched to a gene; V was cut back by 5 bases and J by 1 base. This CDR3 reads CASSLRQGNTGELFF. The CDR3 DNA reads TGTGCCAGCAGCCTACGACAGGGGAACACCGGGGAGCTGTTTTTT.

A few counts support this clonotype. This chain joins TRBV15 and TRBJ2-3; D is possibly TRBD2 (6 bases). The germline V gene encodes CDR1 LNHNV and CDR2 YYDKDF (reference sequence). V dropped 5 bases and J dropped 2 bases, with 11 bases sitting between them. CDR3 length: 14 residues. CDR3 region: CATSGRTTTDTQYF. CDR3 DNA: TGTGCCACCAGCGGGAGGACAACCACAGATACGCAGTATTTT. The variable domain in full, completed from reference TRBV15 and TRBJ2-3, reads DAMVIQNPRYQVTQFGKPVTLSCSQTLNHNVMYWYQQKSSQAPKLLFHYYDKDFNNEADTPDNFQSRRPNTSFCFLDIRSPGLGDTAMYLCATSGRTTTDTQYFGPGTRLTVL.

The gene calls are TRBV10-1 and TRBJ1-3; no firm D call. Germline CDR1 is WNHNN and CDR2 is SYGVQD (reference sequence). The V end lost 7 bases, the J end lost 11 bases, and 15 bases lay between the germline ends. The CDR3 runs 12 residues. The DNA of the CDR3 is TGCGCCAGCATAGTCGTAAGGGAAGCCATATATTTT. Translating gives CASIVVREAIYF.